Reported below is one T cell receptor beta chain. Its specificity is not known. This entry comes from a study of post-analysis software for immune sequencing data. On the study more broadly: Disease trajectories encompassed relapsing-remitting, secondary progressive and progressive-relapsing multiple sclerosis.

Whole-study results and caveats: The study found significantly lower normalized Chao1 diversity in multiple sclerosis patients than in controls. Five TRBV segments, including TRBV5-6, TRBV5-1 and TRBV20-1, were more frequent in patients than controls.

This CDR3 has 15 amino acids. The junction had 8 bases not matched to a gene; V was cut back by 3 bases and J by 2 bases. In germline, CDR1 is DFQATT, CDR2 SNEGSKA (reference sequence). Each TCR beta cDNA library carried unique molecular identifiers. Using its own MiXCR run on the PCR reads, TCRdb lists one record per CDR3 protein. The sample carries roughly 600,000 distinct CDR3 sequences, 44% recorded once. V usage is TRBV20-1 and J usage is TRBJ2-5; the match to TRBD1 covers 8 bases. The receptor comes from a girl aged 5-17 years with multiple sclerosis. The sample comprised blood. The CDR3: CSASSNRGWQETQYF. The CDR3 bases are TGCAGTGCTAGTTCTAACAGGGGGTGGCAAGAGACCCAGTACTTC.